The 12 T cell receptor beta chains presented below share a single source sample, sequenced in a study of blood T cell repertoires in COVID-19. TCRdb's table, derived via immunoSEQ multiplex PCR, lists solely in-frame clones and lacks some. The sample yields approximately 120,000 clones, approximately 83% seen once. Sequencing was performed on peripheral blood. The receptors come from a man of 80 years or more with active or convalescent COVID-19.

The chain uses TRBV5-5 and TRBJ2-5; TRBD2 matches at 8 bases. Germline V gene lookup returns CDR1 SGHKS and CDR2 YYEKEE (reference sequence). The V segment lost 4 bases and the J segment 10 bases; nucleotides outside the gene matches: 3. The CDR3 is 11 residues long. CDR3 protein: CASSAGGDQYF. The CDR3 DNA follows: TGTGCCAGCAGCGCCGGGGGGGACCAGTACTTC.

The V gene is TRBV20-1, the J gene TRBJ1-1; D not resolved. Germline V gene sequence: CDR1 DFQATT, CDR2 SNEGSKA (reference sequence). There are 11 residues in the CDR3. V dropped 6 bases and J dropped 4 bases, with 9 bases sitting between them. The CDR3 coding sequence is TGCAGTGCCCGCTTCGGCACTGAAGCTTTCTTT. Protein: CSARFGTEAFF.

The V call is TRBV5-1, the J call TRBJ2-7; 15 bases line up with TRBD2. This CDR3 has 20 amino acids. The V gene end was trimmed by 2 bases and the J gene end by 9 bases; junction bases not matched to a gene: 21. CDR1 and CDR2 from the germline V gene are SGHRS and YFSETQ. CDR3 residues: CASSFGTSGRPALGPFGQYF. CDR3 DNA sequence: TGCGCCAGCAGCTTTGGGACTAGCGGGAGGCCAGCCCTTGGCCCCTTTGGGCAGTACTTC.

The chain combines TRBV19 with TRBJ2-6; D remains ambiguous. Germline V gives CDR1 LNHDA, CDR2 SQIVND (reference sequence). The ends were cut back, 6 bases at V and 0 bases at J, with 6 bases in the middle. CDR3 length: 14 amino acids. CDR3 DNA: TGTGCCAGTAGGACTTCCTCTGGGGCCAACGTCCTGACTTTC. Its translation is CASRTSSGANVLTF.

V usage is TRBV27 and J usage is TRBJ1-2; tentatively, D is TRBD1 (6 bases). The V gene lost 2 bases and the J gene lost 6 bases, with 16 bases spanning the gap. The CDR3 contains 15 residues. Germline V gene lookup returns CDR1 MNHEY and CDR2 SMNVEV (reference sequence). The CDR3, as DNA: TGTGCCAGCAGTTTAGGTCTCCAGGGGCTGGATGGCTACACCTTC. Amino acids: CASSLGLQGLDGYTF.

The V call is TRBV24-1, the J call TRBJ2-5, with 9 positions matching TRBD1. After removal of 7 bases from V and 5 bases from J, the junction contained 10 bases not matched to a gene. This CDR3 is built from 15 residues. The germline V gene has CDR1 KGHDR and CDR2 SFDVKD. CDR3 sequence reads: CATSLQQGAGETQYF. CDR3 sequence (DNA): TGTGCCACCAGCCTTCAACAGGGGGCAGGGGAGACCCAGTACTTC.

This clone was counted once. The chain carries TRBV28 and TRBJ1-2, with D possibly TRBD1 on 5 matching bases. CDR1 is MDHEN and CDR2 is SYDVKM in the germline V gene. This CDR3 region has 14 residues. Trimming took 8 bases from V and 4 from J, leaving 17 bases between them. The DNA of the CDR3 is TGTGCCAGCGACAGACACGGGGGGAGCTATGGCTACACCTTC. Protein sequence: CASDRHGGSYGYTF.

V gene TRBV11-2 combines with J gene TRBJ2-7, with D perhaps TRBD2 (5 bases). This CDR3 comprises 14 residues. The ends were cut back, 5 bases at V and 9 bases at J, with 20 bases in the middle. Germline values: CDR1 SGHAT, CDR2 FQNNGV. The CDR3 nucleotides are TGTGCCAGCAGCACAACCGGGATTGGCACGAGGCAGTACTTC. This translates into CASSTTGIGTRQYF.

The chain links TRBV4-3 to TRBJ2-2, with 13 bases aligning to TRBD2. Germline CDR1 and CDR2: LGHNA and YSLEER. J gave up 0 bases and V 4 bases, and 8 bases lay outside the gene matches. This CDR3 has 19 residues. CDR3 bases: TGCGCCAGCAGCCGAGGGACTAGCGGGGATTTCGCGAACACCGGGGAGCTGTTTTTT. Its protein is CASSRGTSGDFANTGELFF.

The chain employs TRBV7-9 and TRBJ2-2; 11 nucleotides match TRBD2. This CDR3 is 16 amino acids long. Germline CDR1 reads SEHNR; CDR2 reads FQNEAQ (reference sequence). Germline trimming cut 7 bases from V and 4 bases from J; bases unmatched to any gene: 8. As DNA, the CDR3 is TGTGCCAGCAAAACCGGGACTAGCGGCCCCACCGGGGAGCTGTTTTTT. It specifies CASKTGTSGPTGELFF. Full variable domain (remainder filled in from reference TRBV7-9 and TRBJ2-2): DTGVSQNPRHKITKRGQNVTFRCDPISEHNRLYWYRQTLGQGPEFLTYFQNEAQLEKSRLLSDRFSAERPKGSFSTLEIQRTEQGDSAMYLCASKTGTSGPTGELFFGEGSRLTVL.

The rearrangement links TRBV9 to TRBJ1-1; D ambiguous. V lost 9 bases to trimming and J lost 2 bases, with 14 bases between them. Germline V gene lookup returns CDR1 SGDLS and CDR2 YYNGEE. This CDR3 region has 13 residues. CDR3 sequence reads: CATREIANTEAFF. The DNA of the CDR3 is TGTGCCACCCGCGAGATTGCAAACACTGAAGCTTTCTTT.

V gene TRBV6-4 combines with J gene TRBJ1-5; 7 bases fit TRBD1. V gave up 5 bases and J gave up 6 bases; unmatched junction bases: 4. This CDR3 is built from 13 residues. The germline gives CDR1 MRHNA, CDR2 SNTAGT. The DNA for the CDR3 is TGTGCCAGCAGTACAGGGGAAGGTCAGCCCCAGCATTTT. Its protein product is CASSTGEGQPQHF.